These T cell receptor beta chains were read from a single sample in a study of glioma-infiltrating T cells after dendritic cell vaccination. Profiling relied on immunoSEQ multiplex PCR, and the TCRdb table lists in-frame clones only, not all of them. The table records approximately 85,000 clones, about 85% of them present only once. Sequences were derived from blood, sampled after dendritic cell vaccination. Receptors were obtained from a human donor with glioblastoma. Each CDR3 is given with its conserved first and last residue. The order of the fields is clone size, D gene, V gene, J gene, CDR3 DNA, CDR3 protein. D genes are given only for firm matches. The size entry is marked missing in some rows and otherwise reads once, few, many or a size class.

.,.,TRBV10-3,TRBJ1-2,TGTGCCATCAGTGAGGGTGCGTCAGGAAATAACTATGGCTACACCTTC,CAISEGASGNNYGYTF
.,.,TRBV5-1,TRBJ2-3,TGCGCCAGCAGGCAGGAACGCGATACGCAGTATTTT,CASRQERDTQYF
.,.,TRBV27,TRBJ2-3,TGTGCCAGCAGTTTATTTGGCAGGTTGATAGCAGATACGCAGTATTTT,CASSLFGRLIADTQYF
.,TRBD2,TRBV2,TRBJ2-2,TGTGCCAGCAGTGAACCGGCAGCGGGGGCCTGGGGCGGGGAGCTGTTTTTT,CASSEPAAGAWGGELFF
.,TRBD1,TRBV28,TRBJ2-1,TGTGCCAGCAGTTCGGCCGGGACAGGTCACAATGAGCAGTTCTTC,CASSSAGTGHNEQFF
.,TRBD2,TRBV7-2,TRBJ2-3,TGTGCCAGCAGCTTATGGGGGGGAGACACAGATACGCAGTATTTT,CASSLWGGDTDTQYF
.,.,TRBV5-4,TRBJ2-7,TGTGCCAGCAGCTCACGACAGGCTACAACCTACGAGCAGTACTTC,CASSSRQATTYEQYF
.,.,TRBV19,TRBJ1-6,TGTGCCAGTAGTATGGGCAGTTTTACGTCGTCAGCCCTCCACTTT,CASSMGSFTSSALHF
.,TRBD1,TRBV28,TRBJ2-7,TGTGCCAGCAAAAGGACAGGGCCCTCCTACGAGCAGTACTTC,CASKRTGPSYEQYF
.,.,TRBV5-6,TRBJ1-2,TGTGCCAGCAGCTCGGGATTTAACTATGGCTACACCTTC,CASSSGFNYGYTF
medium-sized,.,TRBV7-2,TRBJ2-1,TGTGCCAGCAGCTTAGAGACAGTTTATGAGCAGTTCTTC,CASSLETVYEQFF
few,.,TRBV6-5,TRBJ1-6,TGTGCCAGCAAACCGGGACAAGCTAATTCACCCCTCCACTTT,CASKPGQANSPLHF
once,.,TRBV7-2,TRBJ1-2,TGTGCCAGCAGCTTAGGCGGGGCGCAGCATGGCTACACCTTC,CASSLGGAQHGYTF